This T cell receptor beta chain was sequenced for a study of T cells after yellow fever vaccination. Germline-derived CDR1 and CDR2 are GTSNPN and SVGIG (reference sequence). Trimming removed 3 bases from V and 6 bases from J; junction bases left unmatched: 2. The CDR3 consists of 14 residues. This clonotype was seen a few times. TCRdb called the 5' RACE reads again in MiXCR, with one record for every CDR3 protein. The sample shows some 300,000 distinct CDR3 sequences, around 11% of them seen only once. The source of this sequence is a man between 18 and 29 years old who received the YFV17D yellow fever vaccine. The sequences come from CD4+ T cells sorted from PBMCs, collected 45 days after the yellow fever booster vaccination. This chain joins TRBV30 and TRBJ1-6; 10 positions match TRBD1. In DNA form, the CDR3 reads TGTGCCTGGAGGGGGGACAGGGGTAATTCACCCCTCCACTTT. Its protein is CAWRGDRGNSPLHF.